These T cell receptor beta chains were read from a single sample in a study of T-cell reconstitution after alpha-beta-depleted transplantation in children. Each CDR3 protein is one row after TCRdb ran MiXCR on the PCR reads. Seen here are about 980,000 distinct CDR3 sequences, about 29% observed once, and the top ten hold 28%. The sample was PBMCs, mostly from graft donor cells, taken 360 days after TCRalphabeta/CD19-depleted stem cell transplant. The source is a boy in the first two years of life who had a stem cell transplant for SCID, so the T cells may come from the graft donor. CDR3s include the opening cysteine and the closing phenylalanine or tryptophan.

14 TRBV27 CASSLRRSGTEAFF
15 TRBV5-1 CASSLWRDTKGGQYF
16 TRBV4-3 CASSQVLDRMNTEAFF
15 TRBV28 CASSLAGTGQDTQYF
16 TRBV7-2 CASSPRGGQGGYEQFF
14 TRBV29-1 CSGLGGRRTDTQYF
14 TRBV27 CASSLHGGAYEQYF
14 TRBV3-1 CASRAGRRTTEAFF
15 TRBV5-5 CASSLTGGLSYEQYF
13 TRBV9 CASSPQTENEQFF
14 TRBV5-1 CASSLPGQGETQYF
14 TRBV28 CASSWRGIENEQFF
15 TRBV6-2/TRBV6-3 CASGSGGTGRGEQFF
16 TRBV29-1 CSVGLSPGASTDTQYF
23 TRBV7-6 CASSLVPWGTSGRPLGNTDTQYF
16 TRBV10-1 CASSPTGIHPSGELFF
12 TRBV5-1 CASRGLGSPLHF
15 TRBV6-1 CASSRDRGHYNEQFF
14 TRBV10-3 CAISENGPAGEQFF
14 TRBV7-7 CASSFGSSSDTQYF
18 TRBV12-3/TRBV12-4 CASSYTHPRDNLQETQYF
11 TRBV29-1 CSVLVAYEQYF
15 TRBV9 CASSVAAGLPNEQFF
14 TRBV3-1 CASSQVSAPREQYF
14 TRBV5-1 CASSLATTDYGYTF
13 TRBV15 CATRESGHYEQYF
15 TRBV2 CASAGQGALSYEQYF
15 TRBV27 CASSLGGAPTDTQYF
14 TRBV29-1 CSVRGTGTGTEAFF
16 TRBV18 CASSPLEAGGRVEQFF
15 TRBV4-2 CASSPGTALVGGYTF
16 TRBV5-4 CASSLGRTGVAETQYF
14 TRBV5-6 CASSLRASEETQYF
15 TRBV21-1 CASSNLGTSGGQTYF
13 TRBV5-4 CASKWDEDYEQYF
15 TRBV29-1 CSVDPFGTGEQTQYF
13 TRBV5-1 CASSSSMVAEAFF
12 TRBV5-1 CASSFPHREQFF
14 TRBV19 CASSIRQNNYGYTF
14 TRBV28 CAIGGTTTNEKLFF
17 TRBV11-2 CASSLWGSRGNQETQYF
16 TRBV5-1 CASSTGTGVGTGELFF
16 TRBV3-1 CASSDRQPSRQETQYF
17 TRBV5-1 CASSYWEGAGSWGEQFF
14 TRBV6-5 CASSYAPDSGGYTF
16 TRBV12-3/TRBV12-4 CASPPPQGEGWTEAFF